One sample yielded the 20 T cell receptor beta chains listed below, sequenced in a study of human T cells and chemical hapten exposure (dated by TCRdb to the early 2020s). The time point label, read with the paper, signifies: pre-sensitization, week 0. The sample's treatment or condition, from its label and the paper: therapeutic diphenylcyclopropenone sensitization with weekly scalp DPC. Library creation used RACE. TCRdb records NextSeq 500 as the sequencer. The raw public data were reprocessed by TCRdb itself: fastp quality trimming at Q25, MiXCR clonotype calling, in-frame beta chains only. Merged by CDR3 protein, the rows form single entries marked with the most common genes and DNA. The sample table shows 350,000 to 400,000 distinct CDR3 sequences, and 5.1% are seen once. 2% to 3% of the sample rests with the top ten. The sample consisted of whole blood, taken in connection with sensitization to the hapten diphenylcyclopropenone (DPC). Receptor source: a woman aged 45-65 years with alopecia areata. Some clones in this sample may be carry-over from other donors' samples.

This clonotype was seen at least ten times. The rearrangement uses TRBV4-2 and TRBJ2-1; possible D gene TRBD1, 6 bases. The CDR3 spans 17 residues. Germline CDR1 is LGHNA and CDR2 is YNFKEQ. The V and J ends lost 5 bases and 4 bases respectively, with 21 bases between them. CDR3 protein: CASSIRDTQKLYNEQFF. CDR3 bases: TGTGCCAGCAGCATTCGGGACACCCAAAAATTATACAATGAGCAGTTCTTC.

This clonotype came up many times. This chain connects TRBV15 to TRBJ2-3; D unresolved. Per the germline V gene, CDR1 is LNHNV and CDR2 is YYDKDF (reference sequence). This CDR3 contains 12 residues. Between the trimmed V and J ends, which lost 5 bases and 6 bases, there was a span of 9 bases. CDR3 region: CATSLISDTQYF. The CDR3 coding sequence is TGTGCCACCAGCCTTATATCCGATACGCAGTATTTT.

The table lists this clonotype with many counts. CDR3 nucleotide sequence: TGTGCCACCAGCGCTTTTTCACAGGGCGCTGAAGCTTTCTTT. It translates to CATSAFSQGAEAFF. This chain joins TRBV15 and TRBJ1-1; D possibly corresponds to TRBD1 (6 bases). The CDR3 loop spans 14 amino acids. Germline V CDR1 and CDR2: LNHNV, YYDKDF (reference sequence). V lost 5 bases to trimming and J lost 6 bases, with 16 bases between them. Full variable domain (rest looked up from reference TRBV15 and TRBJ1-1): DAMVIQNPRYQVTQFGKPVTLSCSQTLNHNVMYWYQQKSSQAPKLLFHYYDKDFNNEADTPDNFQSRRPNTSFCFLDIRSPGLGDTAMYLCATSAFSQGAEAFFGQGTRLTVV.

This clonotype occurred many times. The chain links TRBV7-9 to TRBJ2-3; possible D gene TRBD1, 6 bases. The CDR3 has 18 amino acids. Between the trimmed V and J ends, which lost 2 bases and 0 bases, there was a span of 18 bases. The germline gives CDR1 SEHNR, CDR2 FQNEAQ (reference sequence). The CDR3 spells CASSLPKTGPSSTDTQYF. In DNA form, the CDR3 reads TGTGCCAGCAGCTTACCAAAAACAGGGCCTTCTAGCACAGATACGCAGTATTTT.

This clonotype was detected ten times or more. The chain carries TRBV7-6 and TRBJ2-7, with 11 bases that match TRBD2. CDR1 is SGHVS and CDR2 is FNYEAQ in the germline V gene. The length of the CDR3 is 15 residues. The V gene end was trimmed by 4 bases and the J gene end by 4 bases; junction bases not matched to a gene: 6. CDR3 DNA: TGTGCCAGCAGCTCTTCGACTAGCGGGGTTTACGAGCAGTACTTC. Translating gives CASSSSTSGVYEQYF.

This clonotype was picked up many times. V and J are TRBV12-3 or TRBV12-4 and TRBJ1-1, with D maybe TRBD1 (5 bases). The CDR3 loop spans 13 amino acids. V was trimmed by 5 bases and J by 7 bases, leaving 14 bases between them. The CDR3 reads CASSAQQAFEAFF. The CDR3 region has the DNA TGTGCCAGCAGTGCCCAACAGGCCTTTGAAGCTTTCTTT.

This clonotype was seen ten or more times. The chain uses TRBV24-1 and TRBJ1-5; D uncertain. Germline lookup yields CDR1 KGHDR and CDR2 SFDVKD. The CDR3 length is 14 residues. Trimming took off 2 bases at V and 7 bases at J, with 11 bases between the two ends. The CDR3 loop reads CATSDSGIRQPQHF. The CDR3 nucleotides read TGTGCCACCAGTGATTCGGGGATTCGGCAGCCCCAGCATTTT.

This clonotype was counted at least ten times. This rearrangement joins TRBV5-1 to TRBJ2-5; D possibly corresponds to TRBD2 (6 bases). V was pared by 4 bases and J by 2 bases, with 15 bases between. CDR3 length: 15 amino acids. The germline V gene has CDR1 SGHRS and CDR2 YFSETQ. CDR3 sequence reads: CASSHSGGDQETQYF. The DNA of the CDR3 is TGCGCCAGCAGCCATTCTGGAGGGGATCAAGAGACCCAGTACTTC.

This clonotype was observed a few times. This chain links TRBV11-2 with TRBJ2-1; perhaps TRBD1 as D (7 bases). CDR3 length: 15 amino acids. The ends were cut back, 1 base at V and 6 bases at J, with 13 bases in the middle. In germline, CDR1 is SGHAT, CDR2 FQNNGV. CDR3 loop: CASSLGHRGLNEQFF. CDR3 nucleotides: TGTGCCAGCAGCTTAGGGCACAGGGGACTCAATGAGCAGTTCTTC.

The CDR3 sequence: CSARESGVSGQPQHF. The CDR3 DNA follows: TGCAGTGCTAGAGAATCGGGTGTAAGCGGACAGCCCCAGCATTTT. The chain has TRBV20-1 and TRBJ1-5; D unresolved. V lost 0 bases and J lost 7, with 16 bases in between. Germline CDR1 DFQATT, CDR2 SNEGSKA (reference sequence). The CDR3 sequence is 15 residues long.

The genes are TRBV5-1 and TRBJ1-1, with 8 bases identical to TRBD1. This CDR3 comprises 13 residues. Losses at the gene ends were 5 bases for V and 5 bases for J; bases not matched to a gene: 5. CDR1 SGHRS and CDR2 YFSETQ come from the germline V gene. CDR3 region: CASRHDRGTEAFF. The CDR3 bases are TGCGCCAGCAGACACGACAGGGGAACTGAAGCTTTCTTT.

The sample holds a few counts of this clonotype. The chain employs TRBV20-1 and TRBJ1-5; perhaps TRBD1 as D (6 bases). V lost 5 bases, J lost 4 bases, and 15 bases lay in between. Germline CDR1 reads DFQATT; CDR2 reads SNEGSKA (reference sequence). The CDR3 has 14 residues. This chain's CDR3 is CSAELRGENQPQHF. The CDR3 DNA sequence: TGCAGTGCTGAACTCAGGGGAGAGAATCAGCCCCAGCATTTT.

This clonotype appeared a few times. The rearrangement joins TRBV5-4 to TRBJ2-5; TRBD2 matches at 12 bases. The CDR3 contains 16 residues. CDR1 is SGHNT, CDR2 YYREEE, per germline (reference sequence). Germline trimming cut 2 bases from V and 5 bases from J; bases unmatched to any gene: 7. The CDR3, as DNA: TGTGCCAGCAGCTTCCCCCCCGGGACTAGCGGGGAGACCCAGTACTTC. Encoded protein: CASSFPPGTSGETQYF.

This clonotype was observed many times. The chain joins TRBV14 to TRBJ2-3, with no clear D. V was clipped by 6 bases and J by 6 bases, with 16 bases between them. CDR1 and CDR2 from the germline V gene are SGHDN and FVKESK. There are 14 residues in the CDR3. The CDR3 DNA reads TGTGCCAGCAGGACGTCTCAAGCATCGGATACGCAGTATTTT. As protein: CASRTSQASDTQYF.

The chain combines TRBV12-3 or TRBV12-4 with TRBJ1-2; D not resolved. V gave up 5 bases and J gave up 4 bases, with 8 bases separating them. The CDR3 spans 12 residues. CDR3 bases: TGTGCCAGCAGTGACATTAGCTATGGCTACACCTTC. Protein product: CASSDISYGYTF.

This clonotype was observed at least ten times. The genes are TRBV10-2 and TRBJ2-3, with D unclear. The germline V gene has CDR1 WSHSY and CDR2 SAAADI. V lost 0 bases and J lost 8, with 9 bases in between. The CDR3 contains 13 residues. The CDR3 region has the DNA TGCGCCAGCAGTGAGTCGACAATTCCTACGCAGTATTTT. Its translation is CASSESTIPTQYF.

This clonotype was observed many times. The CDR3 region is CASMGVRGQPQHF. The CDR3 nucleotides read TGTGCCAGCATGGGGGTCCGGGGTCAGCCCCAGCATTTT. V gene TRBV12-3 or TRBV12-4 combines with J gene TRBJ1-5; D possibly corresponds to TRBD1 (5 bases). V was clipped by 7 bases and J by 6 bases, with 13 bases between them. The CDR3 runs to 13 residues.

This clonotype was seen a handful of times. The chain couples TRBV20-1 to TRBJ2-3, with 8 bases identical to TRBD1. The CDR3 has 15 residues. Germline trimming cut 6 bases from V and 1 base from J; bases unmatched to any gene: 9. Germline V gives CDR1 DFQATT, CDR2 SNEGSKA (reference sequence). CDR3 DNA sequence: TGCAGTGCCAATACAGGGGGTTTTCGCACAGATACGCAGTATTTT. Translation gives CSANTGGFRTDTQYF.

This clonotype appeared a few times. This sequence joins TRBV7-6 and TRBJ1-4, with 9 bases fitting TRBD1. Germline V gives CDR1 SGHVS, CDR2 FNYEAQ. The V gene end was trimmed by 5 bases and the J gene end by 3 bases; junction bases not matched to a gene: 7. This CDR3 comprises 16 residues. The CDR3 is CASSQGTGWANEKLFF. DNA of the CDR3: TGTGCCAGCAGCCAAGGGACAGGGTGGGCTAATGAAAAACTGTTTTTT. Variable domain in full (rest from reference TRBV7-6 and TRBJ1-4): GAGVSQSPRYKVTKRGQDVALRCDPISGHVSLYWYRQALGQGPEFLTYFNYEAQQDKSGLPNDRFSAERPEGSISTLTIQRTEQRDSAMYRCASSQGTGWANEKLFFGSGTQLSVL.

At least ten counts were recorded for this clonotype. V is TRBV9 and J is TRBJ2-2; perhaps TRBD2 as D (6 bases). V was clipped by 0 bases and J by 4 bases, with 16 bases between them. This CDR3 comprises 17 residues. Germline loops: CDR1 SGDLS, CDR2 YYNGEE. This CDR3 is CASSVDPGGGLTGELFF. In DNA, the CDR3 is TGTGCCAGCAGCGTAGATCCCGGCGGAGGGCTCACCGGGGAGCTGTTTTTT.